Listed here are 3 T cell receptor beta chains from one sample, sequenced in a study of T cell repertoires in cytomegalovirus infection. One entry per CDR3 protein results from TCRdb running MiXCR on the reads. The repertoire holds around 630,000 distinct CDR3 sequences, 20% to 25% seen once, with less than 9.5% in the top ten. Sequencing input: CD8+ T cells from PBMCs. The receptors were gathered from a human donor in good health (CMV status not recorded). Some clones in this sample may be carry-over from other donors' samples.

The chain is built from TRBV28 and TRBJ1-2, with D possibly TRBD1 on 6 matching bases. CDR3 size: 15 residues. Germline CDR1 and CDR2: MDHEN and SYDVKM. V was pared by 0 bases and J by 2 bases, with 10 bases between. DNA of the CDR3: TGTGCCAGCAGTTTATGGGGCGACAGGAACTATGGCTACACCTTC. This translates into CASSLWGDRNYGYTF.

This clonotype was observed at least ten times. The chain carries TRBV7-9 and TRBJ1-1; 11 bases match TRBD1. J gave up 4 bases and V 4 bases, and 2 bases lay outside the gene matches. Germline lookup yields CDR1 SEHNR and CDR2 FQNEAQ (reference sequence). CDR3 length: 14 residues. The CDR3, as DNA: TGTGCCAGCAGCTGGGGACAGGGGGGCACTGAAGCTTTCTTT. Translating gives CASSWGQGGTEAFF. Drawing the rest from reference TRBV7-9 and TRBJ1-1, the complete variable domain is DTGVSQNPRHKITKRGQNVTFRCDPISEHNRLYWYRQTLGQGPEFLTYFQNEAQLEKSRLLSDRFSAERPKGSFSTLEIQRTEQGDSAMYLCASSWGQGGTEAFFGQGTRLTVV.

The chain is built from TRBV3-1 and TRBJ1-1; possibly TRBD1 for D (6 bases). The CDR3 extends over 14 amino acids. Trimming shortened V by 0 bases and J by 7 bases, and 12 bases separated the two germline ends. In germline, CDR1 is LGHDT, CDR2 YNNKEL (reference sequence). The CDR3 bases are TGTGCCAGCAGCCAAGAAGGGGGAGTGGATGAAGCTTTCTTT. Protein product: CASSQEGGVDEAFF.